Below, 26 T cell receptor beta chains from the same sample are listed, as sequenced in a study of blood T cells in healthy people across ages (dated by TCRdb to the mid-2010s). Libraries were constructed by 5' RACE. Sequenced on an Illumina HiSeq 2500. A second PCR of about 6 to 11 cycles was run with a J-beta primer mix and a sample-barcoded 5' primer. TCRdb handled the public reads itself, with Q25 trimming in fastp and clone calling in MiXCR, and kept productive beta chains. Each CDR3 protein appears once, grouped with its most common genes and DNA. The sample includes 780,000 or so distinct CDR3 sequences, with about 55% observed a single time. The ten largest clonotypes hold around 41% of the sample. The sample was blood. The receptors were sampled from a man aged 80 or over in good health.

This chain uses TRBV3-1 with TRBJ2-5; tentatively, D is TRBD1 (6 bases). Germline CDR1 and CDR2: LGHDT and YNNKEL (reference sequence). The CDR3 sequence is 15 residues long. V was cut by 3 bases and J by 0 bases, with 11 bases left in between. In DNA form, the CDR3 reads TGTGCCAGCAGCCAGACGGGACAACACCAAGAGACCCAGTACTTC. Amino acids: CASSQTGQHQETQYF.

The genes are TRBV29-1 and TRBJ2-2; TRBD2 matches at 12 bases. Trimming took 6 bases from V and 3 from J; bases not matched to a gene: 14. Germline V gene sequence: CDR1 SQVTM, CDR2 ANQGSEA. The CDR3 is made up of 18 amino acids. CDR3 amino acids: CSVRLAGGPMKDTGELFF. CDR3 DNA: TGCAGCGTCCGGCTAGCGGGAGGGCCGATGAAAGACACCGGGGAGCTGTTTTTT.

This rearrangement joins TRBV5-1 to TRBJ2-5, with D maybe TRBD2 (6 bases). V was pared by 0 bases and J by 5 bases, with 11 bases between. The CDR3 runs to 14 residues. Germline CDR1 SGHRS, CDR2 YFSETQ. The CDR3 DNA is TGCGCCAGCAGCTTGGTCGGGGGTTCGGAGACCCAGTACTTC. It translates to CASSLVGGSETQYF.

The V gene is TRBV4-1, the J gene TRBJ1-5; possibly TRBD1 for D (5 bases). This CDR3 comprises 15 residues. Germline CDR1 is MGHRA and CDR2 is YSYEKL. Trimming stripped 4 bases from V and 2 bases from J, with 12 bases between. CDR3 region: CASSLNGGGNQPQHF. DNA of the CDR3: TGCGCCAGCAGCCTAAATGGGGGGGGCAATCAGCCCCAGCATTTT.

The sample holds a few counts of this clonotype. V usage is TRBV19 and J usage is TRBJ1-2; perhaps TRBD1 as D (5 bases). Per germline, CDR1 LNHDA and CDR2 SQIVND (reference sequence). The CDR3 runs to 15 residues. Trimming took 5 bases from V and 4 from J, leaving 17 bases between them. The CDR3 region is CASSSRATGPYGYTF. As DNA, the CDR3 is TGTGCCAGTAGTTCCCGGGCTACGGGGCCCTATGGCTACACCTTC.

This clonotype has more than one count but fewer than ten. The V and J genes are TRBV11-2 and TRBJ1-4, with 9 bases matching TRBD1. J lost 8 bases, V lost 1 base, and 5 bases had no gene match. Germline V CDR1 and CDR2: SGHAT, FQNNGV. This CDR3 is 15 amino acids long. DNA of the CDR3: TGTGCCAGCAGCTTAGCCGGGACAGGGTTCGAAAAACTGTTTTTT. Translated, it gives CASSLAGTGFEKLFF.

This clonotype was seen a handful of times. The chain is built from TRBV27 and TRBJ2-7, with a weak D call TRBD1 (6 bases). The ends were cut back, 6 bases at V and 1 base at J, with 10 bases in the middle. The CDR3 consists of 13 residues. Germline V gives CDR1 MNHEY, CDR2 SMNVEV (reference sequence). The CDR3 loop is CASSADRSYEQYF. CDR3 bases: TGTGCCAGCAGCGCGGACAGATCCTACGAGCAGTACTTC.

The chain links TRBV20-1 to TRBJ2-2; D remains unclear. The V gene lost 4 bases and the J gene lost 5 bases, with 5 bases spanning the gap. Germline V gives CDR1 DFQATT, CDR2 SNEGSKA (reference sequence). This CDR3 contains 11 residues. The CDR3 DNA follows: TGCAGTGCTACCCAGACCGGGGAGCTGTTTTTT. Translation: CSATQTGELFF.

The chain links TRBV7-2 to TRBJ2-7; possibly TRBD1 for D (5 bases). CDR3 size: 13 residues. Germline V CDR1 and CDR2: SGHTA, FQGNSA. V lost 0 bases and J lost 4, with 7 bases in between. Here the CDR3 reads CASSLANRYEQYF. The CDR3 region has the DNA TGTGCCAGCAGCTTAGCCAACAGGTACGAGCAGTACTTC.

The gene calls are TRBV7-9 and TRBJ2-1, with D unclear. Germline V gives CDR1 SEHNR, CDR2 FQNEAQ (reference sequence). V was trimmed by 4 bases and J by 3 bases, leaving 4 bases between them. This CDR3 has 12 amino acids. The chain's CDR3 is CASSWNYNEQFF. CDR3 in DNA: TGTGCCAGCAGCTGGAACTACAATGAGCAGTTCTTC.

This sequence joins TRBV4-1 and TRBJ1-4, with D unresolved. Germline V CDR1 and CDR2: MGHRA, YSYEKL. With 4 bases removed from V and 1 base from J, the gap between germline ends came to 7 bases. This CDR3 has 14 amino acids. This CDR3 is CASSRGITNEKLFF. CDR3 DNA: TGCGCCAGCAGCCGGGGTATAACTAATGAAAAACTGTTTTTT.

This chain links TRBV30 with TRBJ2-4; possibly TRBD1 for D (5 bases). There are 11 residues in the CDR3. CDR1 GTSNPN and CDR2 SVGIG come from the germline V gene (reference sequence). V dropped 4 bases and J dropped 8 bases, with 9 bases sitting between them. The CDR3 region is CAWMTADIQYF. As DNA, the CDR3 is TGTGCCTGGATGACAGCAGACATTCAGTACTTC.

The V call is TRBV27, the J call TRBJ2-5, with 12 bases aligning to TRBD2. In germline, CDR1 is MNHEY, CDR2 SMNVEV (reference sequence). The CDR3 is 15 amino acids. J lost 11 bases, V lost 6 bases, and 13 bases had no gene match. Here the CDR3 DNA reads TGTGCCAGCAGCCCAATTGCTAGCGGGAGGGGGGAGCAGTACTTC. Its translation: CASSPIASGRGEQYF.

This clonotype was seen a handful of times. Just one base apart from a much larger clone, this may be a read error. V and J are TRBV2 and TRBJ2-3, with D unresolved. The CDR3 spans 12 residues. Trimming shortened V by 6 bases and J by 2 bases, and 6 bases separated the two germline ends. Looked up from germline, CDR1 is SNHLY and CDR2 is FYNNEI. CDR3 DNA sequence: TGTGCCAGCAGATTAGCCACAGATACGCAGTATTTT. Its protein is CASRLATDTQYF.

The rearrangement links TRBV4-2 to TRBJ2-7; 7 nucleotides match TRBD1. Germline CDR1 and CDR2: LGHNA and YNFKEQ. V lost 4 bases and J lost 0; bases outside the gene matches: 6. CDR3 length equals 15 residues. The CDR3 bases are TGTGCCAGCAGCCTTACAGGGGTGACCTCCTACGAGCAGTACTTC. As protein: CASSLTGVTSYEQYF.

This chain links TRBV11-2 with TRBJ1-2; D is unclear. Germline V gene sequence: CDR1 SGHAT, CDR2 FQNNGV. The CDR3 length is 13 residues. The V gene lost 1 base and the J gene lost 8 bases, with 11 bases spanning the gap. The CDR3 spells CASSLGPWRGYTF. In DNA, the CDR3 is TGTGCCAGCAGCTTAGGACCTTGGAGAGGCTACACCTTC.

The chain couples TRBV7-2 to TRBJ2-3; maybe TRBD1 (5 bases). Trimming took 1 base from V and 5 from J, leaving 10 bases between them. The CDR3 runs to 14 residues. Germline CDR1 is SGHTA and CDR2 is FQGNSA. CDR3 residues: CASSLEQAGDTQYF. As DNA, the CDR3 is TGTGCCAGCAGCTTAGAACAGGCTGGAGATACGCAGTATTTT.

The V gene is TRBV12-1, the J gene TRBJ2-5; the D segment call TRBD2 is taken from the table without a DNA check. TRBV12-1 is deemed a pseudogene. The CDR3 covers 16 residues. CDR3 amino acids: CASSFVATSGRNEQYF. The CDR3 DNA sequence: TGTGCCAGCAGCTTTGTGGCAACTAGCGGGAGAAATGAGCAGTACTTC.

This clonotype showed up just once. The V and J genes are TRBV27 and TRBJ2-7; D may be TRBD1 or TRBD2 (6 bases each). V lost 2 bases, J lost 7 bases, and 18 bases lay in between. The CDR3 has 15 amino acids. Germline values: CDR1 MNHEY, CDR2 SMNVEV (reference sequence). For the CDR3, the DNA is TGTGCCAGCAGTTTAGCTAGCCGGGGGCCCAATGAGCAGTACTTC. Translated, it gives CASSLASRGPNEQYF.

Comments on this clonotype: This may be a read error: a much more frequent sequence differs by one nucleotide. V gene TRBV4-1 combines with J gene TRBJ1-2; no clear D. CDR1 is MGHRA, CDR2 YSYEKL, per germline. Trimming stripped 1 base from V and 4 bases from J, with 16 bases between. The CDR3 length is 16 residues. CDR3 bases: TGCGCCAGCAGCCAAGCTCGACAAGGGTACCCCTATGGCTACACCTTC. Translating gives CASSQARQGYPYGYTF.

The chain joins TRBV6-1 to TRBJ2-3; 11 nucleotides agree with TRBD2. Per the germline V gene, CDR1 is MNHNS and CDR2 is SASEGT. V lost 4 bases and J lost 3; bases outside the gene matches: 3. The CDR3 runs 15 residues. This chain's CDR3 is CASSGLAGGTDTQYF. Written as DNA, the CDR3 is TGTGCCAGCAGTGGTTTAGCGGGAGGGACAGATACGCAGTATTTT.

The chain is built from TRBV7-2 and TRBJ2-3; 14 bases align to TRBD2. The V segment lost 1 base and the J segment 9 bases; nucleotides outside the gene matches: 9. This CDR3 contains 17 residues. The germline V gene encodes CDR1 SGHTA and CDR2 FQGNSA. The CDR3 protein is CASSLESTSGRAGTQYF. The CDR3 DNA reads TGTGCCAGCAGCTTAGAGTCGACTAGCGGGAGGGCCGGGACGCAGTATTTT.

This clonotype was counted between two and nine times. The J gene is TRBJ2-1, the V gene TRBV18, with D maybe TRBD2 (6 bases). CDR1 is KGHSH and CDR2 is LQKENI in the germline V gene. This CDR3 comprises 16 residues. The V and J ends lost 6 bases and 1 base respectively, with 16 bases between them. The CDR3, as DNA: TGTGCCAGCTCTCTACTAGCCGGGGAGTCCTACAATGAGCAGTTCTTC. Translated: CASSLLAGESYNEQFF.

This clonotype was seen only a few times. The rearrangement joins TRBV10-3 to TRBJ2-7; possibly TRBD2 for D (6 bases). Per germline, CDR1 ENHRY and CDR2 SYGVKD. This CDR3 is 15 amino acids long. V gave up 0 bases and J gave up 5 bases, with 14 bases separating them. The CDR3, as DNA: TGTGCCATCAGTGAGTCCCCGGGGACTCCCAACGAGCAGTACTTC. Its protein is CAISESPGTPNEQYF.

V usage is TRBV29-1 and J usage is TRBJ2-7; D not certain. The CDR3 spans 14 residues. The germline gives CDR1 SQVTM, CDR2 ANQGSEA. V was trimmed by 4 bases and J by 6 bases, leaving 19 bases between them. This chain's CDR3 is CSVGADQASREQYF. The DNA of the CDR3 is TGCAGCGTTGGGGCGGATCAAGCGTCTCGCGAGCAGTACTTC.

There are a few counts of this clonotype. The J gene is TRBJ2-5, the V gene TRBV7-9; 9 nucleotides align to TRBD1. J was trimmed by 4 bases and V by 7 bases; bases with no gene match: 10. The CDR3 consists of 15 residues. Germline V lookup: CDR1 SEHNR, CDR2 FQNEAQ (reference sequence). The CDR3 reads CASTPSQGAGETQYF. Here the CDR3 DNA reads TGTGCCAGCACCCCATCACAGGGGGCGGGAGAGACCCAGTACTTC.